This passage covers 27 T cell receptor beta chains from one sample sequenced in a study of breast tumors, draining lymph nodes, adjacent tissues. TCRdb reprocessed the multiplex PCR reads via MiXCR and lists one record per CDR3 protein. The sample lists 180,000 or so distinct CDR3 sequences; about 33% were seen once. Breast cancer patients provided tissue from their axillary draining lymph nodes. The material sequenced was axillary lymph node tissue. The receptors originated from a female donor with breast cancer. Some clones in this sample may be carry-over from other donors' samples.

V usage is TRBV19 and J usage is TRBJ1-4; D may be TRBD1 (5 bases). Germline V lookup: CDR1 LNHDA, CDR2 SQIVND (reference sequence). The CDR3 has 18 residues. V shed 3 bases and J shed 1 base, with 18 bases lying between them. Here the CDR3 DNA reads TGTGCCAGTAGTATCCCGGGCGGGCTTCAGGGAACTAATGAAAAACTGTTTTTT. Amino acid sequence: CASSIPGGLQGTNEKLFF. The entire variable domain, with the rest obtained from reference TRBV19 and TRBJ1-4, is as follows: DGGITQSPKYLFRKEGQNVTLSCEQNLNHDAMYWYRQDPGQGLRLIYYSQIVNDFQKGDIAEGYSVSREKKESFPLTVTSAQKNPTAFYLCASSIPGGLQGTNEKLFFGSGTQLSVL.

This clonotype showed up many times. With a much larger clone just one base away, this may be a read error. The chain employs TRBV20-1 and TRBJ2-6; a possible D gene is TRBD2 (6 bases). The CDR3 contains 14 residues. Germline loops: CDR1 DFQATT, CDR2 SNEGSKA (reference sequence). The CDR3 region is CSARPQRGATVLTF. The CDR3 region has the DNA TGCAGTGCTAGGCCGCAGCGCGGGGCCACCGTCCTGACTTTC.

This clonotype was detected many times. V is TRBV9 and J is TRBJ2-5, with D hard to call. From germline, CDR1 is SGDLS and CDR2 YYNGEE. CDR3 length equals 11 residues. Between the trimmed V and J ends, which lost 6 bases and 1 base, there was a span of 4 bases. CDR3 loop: CASTIQETQYF. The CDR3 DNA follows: TGTGCCAGCACCATCCAAGAGACCCAGTACTTC.

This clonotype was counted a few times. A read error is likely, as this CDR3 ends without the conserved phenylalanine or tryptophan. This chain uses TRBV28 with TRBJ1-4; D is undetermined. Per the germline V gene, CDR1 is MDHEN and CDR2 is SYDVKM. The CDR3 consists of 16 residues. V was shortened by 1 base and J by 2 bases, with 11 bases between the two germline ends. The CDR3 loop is CASSLLLGRTNEKLFL. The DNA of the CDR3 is TGTGCCAGCAGTTTATTGTTGGGAAGGACTAATGAAAAACTGTTTCTT.

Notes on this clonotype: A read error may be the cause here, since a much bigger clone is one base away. The CDR3 spells CASGSPGLGPNEQFF. The CDR3 DNA reads TGTGCCAGCGGTTCACCGGGACTGGGGCCCAATGAGCAGTTCTTC. The chain recombines TRBV27 with TRBJ2-1; a possible D gene is TRBD2 (6 bases). The germline gives CDR1 MNHEY, CDR2 SMNVEV (reference sequence). The CDR3 runs to 15 residues. V was shortened by 8 bases and J by 6 bases, with 20 bases between the two germline ends.

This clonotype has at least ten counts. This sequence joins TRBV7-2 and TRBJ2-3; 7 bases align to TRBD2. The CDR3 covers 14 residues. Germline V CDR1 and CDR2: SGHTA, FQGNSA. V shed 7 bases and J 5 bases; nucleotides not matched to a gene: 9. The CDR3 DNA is TGTGCCAGCAACCCTAGCGGAAATGGAGATACGCAGTATTTT. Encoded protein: CASNPSGNGDTQYF.

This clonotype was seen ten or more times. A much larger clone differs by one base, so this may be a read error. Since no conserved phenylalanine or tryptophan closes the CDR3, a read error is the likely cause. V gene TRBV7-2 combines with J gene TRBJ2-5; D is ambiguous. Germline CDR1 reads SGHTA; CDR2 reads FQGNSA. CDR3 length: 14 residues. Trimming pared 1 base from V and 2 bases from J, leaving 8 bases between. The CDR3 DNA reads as TGTGCCAGCAGCTTAGGGTTGCGGCAAGAGACCCAGTACCTC. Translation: CASSLGLRQETQYL.

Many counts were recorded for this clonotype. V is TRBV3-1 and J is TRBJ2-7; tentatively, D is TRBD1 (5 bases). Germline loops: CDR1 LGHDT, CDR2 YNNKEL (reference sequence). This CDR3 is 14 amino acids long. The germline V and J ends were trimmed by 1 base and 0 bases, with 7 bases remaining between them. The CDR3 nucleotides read TGTGCCAGCAGCCAAGGGGGCCTCTCCTACGAGCAGTACTTC. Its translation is CASSQGGLSYEQYF.

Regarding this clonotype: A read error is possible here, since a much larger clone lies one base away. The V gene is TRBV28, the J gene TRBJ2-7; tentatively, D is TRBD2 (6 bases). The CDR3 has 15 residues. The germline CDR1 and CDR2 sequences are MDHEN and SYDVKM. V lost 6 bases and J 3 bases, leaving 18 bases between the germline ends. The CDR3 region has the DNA TGTGCCAGCAGCCAACCGAGCGGGCTGGTCTACGAGCAGTACTTC. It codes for CASSQPSGLVYEQYF.

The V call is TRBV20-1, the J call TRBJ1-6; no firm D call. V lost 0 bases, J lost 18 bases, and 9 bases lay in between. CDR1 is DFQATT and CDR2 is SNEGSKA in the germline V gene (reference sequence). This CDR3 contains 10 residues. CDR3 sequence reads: CSAREVPSHF. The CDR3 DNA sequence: TGCAGTGCTAGAGAAGTCCCCAGCCACTTT.

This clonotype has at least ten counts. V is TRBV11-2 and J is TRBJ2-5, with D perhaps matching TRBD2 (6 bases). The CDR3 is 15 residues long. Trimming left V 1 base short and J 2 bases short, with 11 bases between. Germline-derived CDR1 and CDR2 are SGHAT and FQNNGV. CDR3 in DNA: TGTGCCAGCAGCTTAGGGGGAGGAGCGCAAGAGACCCAGTACTTC. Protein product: CASSLGGGAQETQYF.

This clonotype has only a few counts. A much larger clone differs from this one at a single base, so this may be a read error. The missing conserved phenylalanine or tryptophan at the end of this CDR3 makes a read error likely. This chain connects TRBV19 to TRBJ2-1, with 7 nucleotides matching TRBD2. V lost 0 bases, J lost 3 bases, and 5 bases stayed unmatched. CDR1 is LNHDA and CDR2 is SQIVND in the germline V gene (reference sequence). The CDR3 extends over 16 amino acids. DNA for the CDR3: TGTGCCAGTAGTATAGATCTGGGCGGGGGCTACAATGAGCAGTTCTCC. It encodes CASSIDLGGGYNEQFS.

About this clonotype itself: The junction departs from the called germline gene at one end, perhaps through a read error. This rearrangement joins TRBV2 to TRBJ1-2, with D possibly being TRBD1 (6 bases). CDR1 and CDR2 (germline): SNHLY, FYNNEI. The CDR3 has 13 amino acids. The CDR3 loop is CASSADRNYGHTF. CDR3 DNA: TGTGCCAGCAGCGCAGACAGGAACTATGGCCACACCTTC.

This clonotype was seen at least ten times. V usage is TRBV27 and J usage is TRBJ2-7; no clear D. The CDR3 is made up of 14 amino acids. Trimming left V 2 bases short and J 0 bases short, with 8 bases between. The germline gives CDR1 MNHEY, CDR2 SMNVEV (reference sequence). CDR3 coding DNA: TGTGCCAGCAGTTTAGGCTCCTTCTCCTACGAGCAGTACTTC. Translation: CASSLGSFSYEQYF.

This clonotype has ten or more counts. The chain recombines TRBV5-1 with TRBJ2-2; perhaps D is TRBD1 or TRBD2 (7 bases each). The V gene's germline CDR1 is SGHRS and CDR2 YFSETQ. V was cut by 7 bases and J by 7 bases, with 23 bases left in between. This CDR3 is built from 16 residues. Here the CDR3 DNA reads TGCGCCAGCCATGCCGCTCAGGGGGGGCGTCACGGGGAGCTGTTTTTT. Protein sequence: CASHAAQGGRHGELFF.

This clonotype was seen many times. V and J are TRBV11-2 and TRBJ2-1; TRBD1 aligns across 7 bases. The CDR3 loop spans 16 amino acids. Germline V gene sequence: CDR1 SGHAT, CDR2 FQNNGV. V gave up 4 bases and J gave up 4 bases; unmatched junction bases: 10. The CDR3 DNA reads TGTGCCAGCAGCTCCCCTCGACAGGGCTCTTACAATGAGCAGTTCTTC. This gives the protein CASSSPRQGSYNEQFF.

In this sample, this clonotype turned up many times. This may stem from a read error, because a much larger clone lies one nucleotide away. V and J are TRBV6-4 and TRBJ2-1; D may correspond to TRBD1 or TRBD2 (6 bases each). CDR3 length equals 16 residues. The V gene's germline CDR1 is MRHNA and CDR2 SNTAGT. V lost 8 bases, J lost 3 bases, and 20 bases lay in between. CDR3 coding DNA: TGTGCCAGCCGACCGGAGGGGGGACAACGCTACAATGAGCAGTTCTTC. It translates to CASRPEGGQRYNEQFF.

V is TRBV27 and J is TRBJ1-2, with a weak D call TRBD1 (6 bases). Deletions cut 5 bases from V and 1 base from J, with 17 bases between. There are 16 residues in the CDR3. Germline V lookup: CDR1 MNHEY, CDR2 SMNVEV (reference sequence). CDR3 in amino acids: CASSQRTDVINYGYTF. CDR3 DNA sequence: TGTGCCAGCAGTCAGAGGACAGACGTAATTAACTATGGCTACACCTTC.

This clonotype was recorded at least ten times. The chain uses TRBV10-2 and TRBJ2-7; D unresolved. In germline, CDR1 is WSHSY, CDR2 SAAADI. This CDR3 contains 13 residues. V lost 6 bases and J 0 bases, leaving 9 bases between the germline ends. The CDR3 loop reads CASRVHLSYEQYF. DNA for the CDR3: TGCGCCAGCAGGGTACATCTCTCCTACGAGCAGTACTTC.

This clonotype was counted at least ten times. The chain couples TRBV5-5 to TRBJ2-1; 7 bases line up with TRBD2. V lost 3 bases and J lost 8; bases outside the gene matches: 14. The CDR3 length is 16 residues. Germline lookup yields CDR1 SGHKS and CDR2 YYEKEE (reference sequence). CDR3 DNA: TGTGCCAGCAGCTCCCGCCAGCGGGGCTACCTTGATGAGCAGTTCTTC. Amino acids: CASSSRQRGYLDEQFF.

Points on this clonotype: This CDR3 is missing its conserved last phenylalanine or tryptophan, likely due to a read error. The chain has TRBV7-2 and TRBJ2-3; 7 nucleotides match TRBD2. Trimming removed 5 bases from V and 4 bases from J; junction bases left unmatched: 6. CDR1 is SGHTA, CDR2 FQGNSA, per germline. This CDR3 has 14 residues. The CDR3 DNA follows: TGTGCCAGCAGCCTGACTAGCTCTTCAGATACGCAGTATCTT. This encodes CASSLTSSSDTQYL.

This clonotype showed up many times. The CDR3 loop reads CASSEAGHEQYF. DNA of the CDR3: TGTGCCAGCAGTGAAGCTGGACACGAGCAGTACTTC. The rearrangement joins TRBV2 to TRBJ2-7, with D hard to call. With 0 bases removed from V and 5 bases from J, the gap between germline ends came to 5 bases. The V gene's germline CDR1 is SNHLY and CDR2 FYNNEI. The CDR3 covers 12 residues.

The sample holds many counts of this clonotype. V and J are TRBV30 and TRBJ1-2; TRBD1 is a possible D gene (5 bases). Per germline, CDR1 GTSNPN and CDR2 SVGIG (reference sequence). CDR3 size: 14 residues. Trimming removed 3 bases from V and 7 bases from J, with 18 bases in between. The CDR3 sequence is CAWSPPGPVSGYTF. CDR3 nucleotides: TGTGCCTGGAGCCCACCGGGACCAGTATCTGGCTACACCTTC.

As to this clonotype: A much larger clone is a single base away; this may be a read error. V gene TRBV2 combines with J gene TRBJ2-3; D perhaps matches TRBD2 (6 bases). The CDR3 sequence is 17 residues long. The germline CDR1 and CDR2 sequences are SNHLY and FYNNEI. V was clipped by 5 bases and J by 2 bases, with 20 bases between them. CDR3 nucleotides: TGTGCCAGCAGTTACCCCGGGGGTGGAGCGCTCACAGATACGCAGTATTTT. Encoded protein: CASSYPGGGALTDTQYF.

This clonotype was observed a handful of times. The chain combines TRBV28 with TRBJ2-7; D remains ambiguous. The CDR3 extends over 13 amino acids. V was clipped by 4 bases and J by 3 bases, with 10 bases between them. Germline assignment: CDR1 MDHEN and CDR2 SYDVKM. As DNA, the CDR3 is TGTGCCAGCAGTTGGCAGAATCTCTACGAGCAGTACTTC. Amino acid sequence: CASSWQNLYEQYF.

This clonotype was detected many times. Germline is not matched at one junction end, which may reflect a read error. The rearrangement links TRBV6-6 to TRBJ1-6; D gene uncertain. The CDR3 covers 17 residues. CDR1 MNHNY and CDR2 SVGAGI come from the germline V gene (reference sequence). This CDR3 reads CASSHSSQPDHNSPLHF. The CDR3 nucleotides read TGTGCCAGCAGTCACTCGTCTCAGCCGGACCATAATTCACCCCTCCACTTT.

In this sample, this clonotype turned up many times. CDR3 sequence: CASSEALGEYF. Here the CDR3 DNA reads TGTGCCAGCAGTGAAGCTTTGGGAGAGTACTTC. The rearrangement uses TRBV6-1 and TRBJ2-5; perhaps TRBD2 as D (5 bases). Germline V gives CDR1 MNHNS, CDR2 SASEGT. The CDR3 totals 11 residues. With 0 bases removed from V and 12 bases from J, the gap between germline ends came to 8 bases.